The sequence of this T cell receptor beta chain was determined in a study of spatial heterogeneity in lung cancer. Overall study context: The 70 or so donors had untreated early-stage non-small cell lung cancer. Sequence detection consistently recorded a greater number of beta-chain than alpha-chain sequences.

TCRdb called the 5' RACE reads again in MiXCR, with one record for every CDR3 protein. The sample holds 60,000 to 85,000 distinct CDR3 sequences, approximately 9% seen once. CDR3 size: 14 residues. The germline CDR1 and CDR2 sequences are KGHSY and FQNENV. Time point specified: blood at routine non-recurrence follow-up after resection. Whole RNA, isolated from tumor, nontumor lung or frozen PBMC, was sequenced without prior sorting. Concerning this clonotype: A single base separates this from a much larger clone, so it may be a read error.

The chain links TRBV16 to TRBJ2-7; D may be TRBD1 (5 bases). This sequence originates from a female donor with early-stage non-small cell lung cancer. Sequenced here: PBMCs, sampled at follow-up. CDR3 loop: CVSSQWSGPGEQYF. CDR3 nucleotide sequence: TGTGTCAGCAGCCAATGGTCAGGGCCCGGCGAGCAGTACTTC.